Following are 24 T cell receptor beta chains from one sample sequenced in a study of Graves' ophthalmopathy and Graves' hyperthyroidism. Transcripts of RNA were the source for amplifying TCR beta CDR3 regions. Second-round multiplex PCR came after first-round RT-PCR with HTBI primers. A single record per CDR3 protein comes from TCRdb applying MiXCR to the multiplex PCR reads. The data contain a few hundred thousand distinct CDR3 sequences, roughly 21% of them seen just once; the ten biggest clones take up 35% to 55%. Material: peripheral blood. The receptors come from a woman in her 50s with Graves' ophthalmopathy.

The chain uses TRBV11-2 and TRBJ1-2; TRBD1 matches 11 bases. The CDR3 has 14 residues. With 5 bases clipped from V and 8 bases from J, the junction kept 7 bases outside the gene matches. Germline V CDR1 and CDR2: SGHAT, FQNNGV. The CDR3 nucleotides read TGTGCCAGCAGCCTTCGGACAGGGGGCGGGGGCTACACCTTC. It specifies CASSLRTGGGGYTF.

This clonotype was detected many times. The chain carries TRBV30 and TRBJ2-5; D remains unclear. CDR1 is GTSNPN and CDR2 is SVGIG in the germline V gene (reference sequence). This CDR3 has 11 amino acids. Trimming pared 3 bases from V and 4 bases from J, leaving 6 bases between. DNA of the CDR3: TGTGCCTGGAGCCACCCAGAGACCCAGTACTTC. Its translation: CAWSHPETQYF.

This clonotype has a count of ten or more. The CDR3 DNA follows: TGTGCCAGCAACGACAGATACGAGCAGTACTTC. Residues: CASNDRYEQYF. The rearrangement joins TRBV6-2 or TRBV6-3 to TRBJ2-7, with D possibly TRBD1 on 5 matching bases. The CDR3 totals 11 residues. CDR1 is MNHEY, CDR2 SVGEGT, per germline. V lost 7 bases to trimming and J lost 4 bases, with 8 bases between them.

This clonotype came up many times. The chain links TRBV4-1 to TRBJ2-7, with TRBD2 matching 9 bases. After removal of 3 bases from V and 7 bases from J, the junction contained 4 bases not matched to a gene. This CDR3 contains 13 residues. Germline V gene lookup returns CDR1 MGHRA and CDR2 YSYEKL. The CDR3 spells CASSQGLAREQYF. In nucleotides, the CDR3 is TGCGCCAGCAGCCAGGGACTAGCTAGGGAGCAGTACTTC.

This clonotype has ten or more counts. The DNA of the CDR3 is TGTGCCAGCAGTTTCCGAGAACGGGGCAATGAGCAGTTCTTC. Translating gives CASSFRERGNEQFF. The genes are TRBV12-3 or TRBV12-4 and TRBJ2-1; a possible D gene is TRBD2 (5 bases). The CDR3 totals 14 residues. V dropped 3 bases and J dropped 6 bases, with 12 bases sitting between them.

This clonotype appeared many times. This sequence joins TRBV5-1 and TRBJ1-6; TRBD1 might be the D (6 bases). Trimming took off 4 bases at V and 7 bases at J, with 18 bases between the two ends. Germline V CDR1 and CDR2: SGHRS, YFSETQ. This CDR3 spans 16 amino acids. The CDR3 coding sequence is TGCGCCAGCAGCCTTCGAAGAGGGGGGGGCAATTCACCCCTCCACTTT. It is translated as CASSLRRGGGNSPLHF.

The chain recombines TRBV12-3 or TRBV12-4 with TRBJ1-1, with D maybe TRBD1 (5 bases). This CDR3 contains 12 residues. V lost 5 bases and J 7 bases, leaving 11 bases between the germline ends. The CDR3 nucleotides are TGTGCCAGCAGTGGCGGGGGGAGTGAAGCTTTCTTT. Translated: CASSGGGSEAFF.

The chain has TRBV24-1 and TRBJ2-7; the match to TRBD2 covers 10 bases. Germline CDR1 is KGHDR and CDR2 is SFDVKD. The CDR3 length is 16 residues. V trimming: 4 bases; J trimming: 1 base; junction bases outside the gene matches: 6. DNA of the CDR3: TGTGCCACCAGTGAGGGAACTAGCGGGACTTCCTACGAGCAGTACTTC. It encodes CATSEGTSGTSYEQYF.

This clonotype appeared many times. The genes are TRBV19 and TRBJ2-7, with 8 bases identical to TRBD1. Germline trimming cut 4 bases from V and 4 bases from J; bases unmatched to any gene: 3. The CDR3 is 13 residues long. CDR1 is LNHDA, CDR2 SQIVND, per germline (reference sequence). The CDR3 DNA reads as TGTGCCAGTAGTACAGGGGGCTGGTACGAGCAGTACTTC. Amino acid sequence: CASSTGGWYEQYF.

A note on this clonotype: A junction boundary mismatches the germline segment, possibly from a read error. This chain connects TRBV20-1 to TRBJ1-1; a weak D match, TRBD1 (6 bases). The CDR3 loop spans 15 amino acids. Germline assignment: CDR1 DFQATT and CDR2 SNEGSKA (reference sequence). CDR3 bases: TGCAGTGCTAGAGAACGGCGGGGGCCGAACTCTGAAGATTTCTTT. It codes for CSARERRGPNSEDFF.

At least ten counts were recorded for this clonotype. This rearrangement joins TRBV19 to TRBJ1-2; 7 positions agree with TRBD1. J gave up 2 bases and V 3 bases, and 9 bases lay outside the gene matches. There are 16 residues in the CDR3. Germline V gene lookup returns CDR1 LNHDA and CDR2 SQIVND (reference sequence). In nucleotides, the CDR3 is TGTGCCAGTAGTATCCGAACGGGGACAGCAAACTATGGCTACACCTTC. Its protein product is CASSIRTGTANYGYTF.

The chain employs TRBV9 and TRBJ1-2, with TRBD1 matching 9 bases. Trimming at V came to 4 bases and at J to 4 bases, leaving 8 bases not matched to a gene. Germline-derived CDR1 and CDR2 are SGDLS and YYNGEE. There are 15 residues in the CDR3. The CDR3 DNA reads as TGTGCCAGCAGCCCGGGGGGGACAGGGAGCTATGGCTACACCTTC. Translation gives CASSPGGTGSYGYTF.

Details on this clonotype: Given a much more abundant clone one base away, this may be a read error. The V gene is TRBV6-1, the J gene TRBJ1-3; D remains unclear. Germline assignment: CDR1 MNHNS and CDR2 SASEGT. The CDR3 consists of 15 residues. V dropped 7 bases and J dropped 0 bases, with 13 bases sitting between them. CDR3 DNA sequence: TGTGCCAGCATCTCGGCAGCCGGCTCTGGAAACACCATATATTTT. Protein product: CASISAAGSGNTIYF.

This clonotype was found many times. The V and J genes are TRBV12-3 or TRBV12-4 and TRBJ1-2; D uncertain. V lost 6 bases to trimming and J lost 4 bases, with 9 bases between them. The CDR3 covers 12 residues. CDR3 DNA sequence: TGTGCCAGCAGCCCCCAGAGCTATGGCTACACCTTC. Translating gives CASSPQSYGYTF.

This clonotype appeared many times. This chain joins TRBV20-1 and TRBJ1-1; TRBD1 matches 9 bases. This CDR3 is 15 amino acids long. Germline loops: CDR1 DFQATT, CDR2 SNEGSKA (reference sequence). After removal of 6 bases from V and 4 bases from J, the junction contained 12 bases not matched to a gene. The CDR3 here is CSAYPGTGRFTEAFF. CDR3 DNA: TGCAGTGCATACCCCGGGACAGGGCGATTCACTGAAGCTTTCTTT.

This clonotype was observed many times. CDR3 sequence: CSAIPAGSHEQYF. CDR3 bases: TGCAGTGCTATTCCTGCAGGGTCCCACGAGCAGTACTTC. This chain uses TRBV20-1 with TRBJ2-7, with D perhaps TRBD1 (5 bases). Germline values: CDR1 DFQATT, CDR2 SNEGSKA (reference sequence). The length of the CDR3 is 13 residues. Trimming pared 4 bases from V and 5 bases from J, leaving 15 bases between.

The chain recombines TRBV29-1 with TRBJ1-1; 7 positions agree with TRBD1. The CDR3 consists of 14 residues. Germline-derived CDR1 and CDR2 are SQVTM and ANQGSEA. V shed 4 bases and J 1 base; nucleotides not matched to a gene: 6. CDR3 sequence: CSVAGDRANTEAFF. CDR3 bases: TGCAGCGTTGCGGGTGACAGGGCGAACACTGAAGCTTTCTTT.

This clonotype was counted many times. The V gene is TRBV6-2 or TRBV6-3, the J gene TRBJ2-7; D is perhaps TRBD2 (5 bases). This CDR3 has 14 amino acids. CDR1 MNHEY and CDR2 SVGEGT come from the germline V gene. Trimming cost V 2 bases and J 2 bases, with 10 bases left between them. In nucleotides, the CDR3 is TGTGCCAGCAGTTACGGACTGGCCACCTACGAGCAGTACTTC. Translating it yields CASSYGLATYEQYF.

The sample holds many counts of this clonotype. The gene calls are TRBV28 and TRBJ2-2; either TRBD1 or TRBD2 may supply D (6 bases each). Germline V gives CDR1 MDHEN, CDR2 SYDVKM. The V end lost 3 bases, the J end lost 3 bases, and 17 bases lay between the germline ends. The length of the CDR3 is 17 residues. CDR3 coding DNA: TGTGCCAGCAGTTTTTATCCGGGGGCGGTCGACACCGGGGAGCTGTTTTTT. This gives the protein CASSFYPGAVDTGELFF.

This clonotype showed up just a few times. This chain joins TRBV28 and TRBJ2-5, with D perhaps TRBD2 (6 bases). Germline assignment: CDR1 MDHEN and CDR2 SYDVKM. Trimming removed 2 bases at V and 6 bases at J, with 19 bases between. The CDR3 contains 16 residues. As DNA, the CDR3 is TGTGCCAGCAGTTTAGGAGGGCTAGCGCTGACACAGACCCAGTACTTC. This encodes CASSLGGLALTQTQYF. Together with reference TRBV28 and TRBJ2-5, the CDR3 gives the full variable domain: DVKVTQSSRYLVKRTGEKVFLECVQDMDHENMFWYRQDPGLGLRLIYFSYDVKMKEKGDIPEGYSVSREKKERFSLILESASTNQTSMYLCASSLGGLALTQTQYFGPGTRLLVL.

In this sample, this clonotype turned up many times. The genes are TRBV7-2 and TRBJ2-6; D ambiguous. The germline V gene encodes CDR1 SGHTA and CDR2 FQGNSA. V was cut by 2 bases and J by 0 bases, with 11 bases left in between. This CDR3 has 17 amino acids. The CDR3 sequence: CASSLSTRSSGANVLTF. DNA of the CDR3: TGTGCCAGCAGCTTAAGTACGCGGAGCTCTGGGGCCAACGTCCTGACTTTC.

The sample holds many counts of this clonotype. The CDR3 here is CASSLASLYGYTF. CDR3 DNA: TGTGCCAGCAGTTTGGCTAGCCTCTATGGCTACACCTTC. The rearrangement links TRBV28 to TRBJ1-2; D is unresolved. Germline CDR1 reads MDHEN; CDR2 reads SYDVKM. The CDR3 sequence is 13 residues long. Trimming removed 3 bases at V and 4 bases at J, with 9 bases between.

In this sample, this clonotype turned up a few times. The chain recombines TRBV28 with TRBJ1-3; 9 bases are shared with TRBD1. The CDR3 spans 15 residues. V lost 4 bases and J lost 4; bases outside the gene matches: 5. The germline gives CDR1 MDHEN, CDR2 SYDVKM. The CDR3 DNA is TGTGCCAGCAGTTACACAGGGGGCCGAGGAAACACCATATATTTT. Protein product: CASSYTGGRGNTIYF.

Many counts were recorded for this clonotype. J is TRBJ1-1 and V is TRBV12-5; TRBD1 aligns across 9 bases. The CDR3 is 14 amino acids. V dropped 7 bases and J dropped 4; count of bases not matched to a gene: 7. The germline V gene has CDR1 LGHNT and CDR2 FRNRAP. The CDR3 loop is CASALRQGGTEAFF. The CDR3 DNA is TGTGCTAGTGCCTTGCGACAGGGGGGCACTGAAGCTTTCTTT.